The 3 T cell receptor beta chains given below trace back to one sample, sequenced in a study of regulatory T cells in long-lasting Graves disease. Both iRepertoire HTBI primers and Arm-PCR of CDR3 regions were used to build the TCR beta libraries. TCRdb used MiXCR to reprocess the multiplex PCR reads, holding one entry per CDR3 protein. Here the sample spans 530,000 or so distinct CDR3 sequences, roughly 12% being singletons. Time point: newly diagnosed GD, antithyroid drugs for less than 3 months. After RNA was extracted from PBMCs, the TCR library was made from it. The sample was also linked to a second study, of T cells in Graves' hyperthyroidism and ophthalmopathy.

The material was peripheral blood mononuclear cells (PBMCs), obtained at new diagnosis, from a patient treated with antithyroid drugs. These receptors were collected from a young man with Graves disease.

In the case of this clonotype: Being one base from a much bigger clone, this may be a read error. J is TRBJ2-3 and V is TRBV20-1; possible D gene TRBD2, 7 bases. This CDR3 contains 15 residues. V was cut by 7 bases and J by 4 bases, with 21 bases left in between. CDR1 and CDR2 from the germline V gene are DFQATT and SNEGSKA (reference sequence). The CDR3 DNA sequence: TGCAGTGGGGGGGGCCACGGGGCGGCGGCAGATACGCAGTATTTT. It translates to CSGGGHGAAADTQYF.

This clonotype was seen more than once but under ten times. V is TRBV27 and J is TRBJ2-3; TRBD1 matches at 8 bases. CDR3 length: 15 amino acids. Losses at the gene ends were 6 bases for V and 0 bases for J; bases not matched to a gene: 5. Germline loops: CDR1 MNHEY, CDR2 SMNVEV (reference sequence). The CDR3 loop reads CASRSDRVSTDTQYF. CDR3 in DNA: TGTGCCAGCAGGTCGGACAGGGTGAGCACAGATACGCAGTATTTT.

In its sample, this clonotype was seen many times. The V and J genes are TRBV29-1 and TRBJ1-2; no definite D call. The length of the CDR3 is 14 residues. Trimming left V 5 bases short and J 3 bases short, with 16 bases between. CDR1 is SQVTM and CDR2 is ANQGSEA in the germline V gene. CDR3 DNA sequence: TGCAGCGTTATTCGTGACGACGGTGACTATGGCTACACCTTC. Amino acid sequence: CSVIRDDGDYGYTF.